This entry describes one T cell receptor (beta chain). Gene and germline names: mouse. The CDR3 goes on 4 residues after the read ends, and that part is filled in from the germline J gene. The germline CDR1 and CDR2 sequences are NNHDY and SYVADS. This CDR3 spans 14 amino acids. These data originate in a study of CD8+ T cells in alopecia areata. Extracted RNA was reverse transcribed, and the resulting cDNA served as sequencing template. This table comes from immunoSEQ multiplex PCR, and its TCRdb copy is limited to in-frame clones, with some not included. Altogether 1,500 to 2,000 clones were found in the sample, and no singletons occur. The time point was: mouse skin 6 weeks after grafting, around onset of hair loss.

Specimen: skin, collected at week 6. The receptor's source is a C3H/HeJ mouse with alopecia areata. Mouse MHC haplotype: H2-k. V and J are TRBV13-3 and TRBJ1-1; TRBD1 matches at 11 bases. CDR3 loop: CASSSWTGGGEVFF. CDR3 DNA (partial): TGTGCCAGCAGTTCCTGGACAGGGGGCGGA.